The rows below give T cell receptor beta chains drawn from one sample of a study of PD-1 blockade in classical Hodgkin lymphoma. Profiled with immunoSEQ multiplex PCR; TCRdb holds only in-frame clones, not every one. The sample contains 15,000 to 20,000 clones, approximately 84% of which appear only once. The sample was peripheral blood mononuclear cells (PBMCs), taken at baseline. All receptors derive from a human donor with classical Hodgkin lymphoma. CDR3s include the opening cysteine and the closing phenylalanine or tryptophan.

j_call v_call cdr3_aa
TRBJ2-2 TRBV19 CASTGPTRNTGELFF
TRBJ1-4 TRBV19 CASSHRGPSNEKLFF
TRBJ1-1 TRBV6-5 CASQGLLNTEAFF
TRBJ2-2 TRBV5-1 CASSLVSENTGELFF
TRBJ1-1 TRBV11-2 CASSLTQGTEAFF
TRBJ2-3 TRBV7-8 CASSSPRQGEFATDTQYF
TRBJ1-5 TRBV6-5 CASSYSSGGNQPQHF
TRBJ2-5 TRBV23-1 CASSQCRRGGFQETQYF
TRBJ2-7 TRBV9 CASSVGLYPYEQYF
TRBJ2-1 TRBV19 CASTVSGGSYNEQFF
- TRBV27 CASSWAGPSYEQYF
TRBJ1-4 TRBV2 CASKLDRRGEKLFF
TRBJ2-3 TRBV5-1 CASRSTGLSTDTQYF
TRBJ1-1 TRBV10-3 CAATGDTEAFF
TRBJ1-2 TRBV18 CASSPSQGALPTGYTF
TRBJ1-2 TRBV5-6 CASSKKPHRQGMGSYTF
TRBJ1-6 TRBV6-6 CASSSSPNSPLHF